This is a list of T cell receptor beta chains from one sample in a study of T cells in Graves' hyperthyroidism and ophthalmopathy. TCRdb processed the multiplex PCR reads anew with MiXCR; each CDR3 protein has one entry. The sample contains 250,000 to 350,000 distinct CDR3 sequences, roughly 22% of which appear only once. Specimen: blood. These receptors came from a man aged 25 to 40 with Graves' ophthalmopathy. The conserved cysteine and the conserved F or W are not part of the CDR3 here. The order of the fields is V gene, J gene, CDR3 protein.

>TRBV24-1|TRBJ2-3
ATSAKGTGTDTQY
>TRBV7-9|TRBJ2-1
AIRFIVPYNEQF
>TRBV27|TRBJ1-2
ASSFGPNYGYT
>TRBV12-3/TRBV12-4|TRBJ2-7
ASSSQRELYEQY
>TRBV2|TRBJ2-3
ARKRQVTDTQY
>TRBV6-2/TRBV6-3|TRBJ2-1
ASSYSLAGGVGYNEQF
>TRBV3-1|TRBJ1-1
ASSQREKLNTEAF
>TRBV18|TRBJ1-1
ASSPDANTEAF
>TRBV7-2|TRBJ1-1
ASSPLRVESTEAF
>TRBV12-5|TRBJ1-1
ASGFREGGAVTEAF
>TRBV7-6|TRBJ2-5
ASSIGTSAQETQY
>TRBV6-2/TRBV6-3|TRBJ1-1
ASISGIGGGNTEAF
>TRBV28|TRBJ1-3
ASWDRGRNTIY
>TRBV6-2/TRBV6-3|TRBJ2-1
ASSYGRASWYNEQF
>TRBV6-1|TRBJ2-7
ASKQTGYEQY
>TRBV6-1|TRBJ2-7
ASRSWGQSSYEQY
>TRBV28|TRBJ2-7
ASRAILAGIGYEQY
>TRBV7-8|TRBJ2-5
ASSLGGITGETQY
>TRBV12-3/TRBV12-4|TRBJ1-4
ASSPSGGATNEKLF
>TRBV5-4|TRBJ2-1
ASSPTLAANWDEQF
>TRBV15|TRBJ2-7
ATSRDRTGLYEQY
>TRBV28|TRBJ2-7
ASTELAGGYEQY
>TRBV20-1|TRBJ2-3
SANPMTSDAVDTQY
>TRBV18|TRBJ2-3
ASSPPVGGPTDTQY
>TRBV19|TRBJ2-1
ASTLGGGGRGPYNEQF
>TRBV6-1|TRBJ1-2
ASSDRYRYT
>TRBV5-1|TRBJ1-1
ASSRSGERDTEAF
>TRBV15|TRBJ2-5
ATSGGASSEETQY
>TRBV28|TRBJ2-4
ASIGGAAKNIQY
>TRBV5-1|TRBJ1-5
ASSLRGEDNQPQH
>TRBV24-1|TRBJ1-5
ATSAGDRGKNQPQH
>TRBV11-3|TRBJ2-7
ASSSRRSGLAGVEQY
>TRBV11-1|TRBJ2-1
ASSEYAAHNEQF
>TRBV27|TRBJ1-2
ASSLRGGGGYT
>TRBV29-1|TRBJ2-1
SVRGGGRASGLWSYNEQF
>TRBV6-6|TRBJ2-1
ASSYLAGRMGHEQF
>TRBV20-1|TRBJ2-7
SAREAQGRNEQY
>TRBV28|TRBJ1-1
ASMEPLNRAF
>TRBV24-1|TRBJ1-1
ATSAVTGGRTEAF
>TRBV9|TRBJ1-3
ASSVAGQSGNTIY
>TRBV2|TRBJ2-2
ASSSTLVSGELF
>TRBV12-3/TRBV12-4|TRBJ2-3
ASSFRLAGSSTDTQY
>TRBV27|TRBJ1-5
ASSWTGTGVQPQH
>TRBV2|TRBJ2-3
ASSAQGYTDTQY
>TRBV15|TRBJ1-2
ATSRGSGAGEGGYT
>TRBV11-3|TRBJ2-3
ASSKGTSGKADTQY
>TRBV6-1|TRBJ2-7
ASSDKLPYEQY
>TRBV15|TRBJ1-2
ATSRGGVGYGYT
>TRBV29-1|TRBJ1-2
SVEKGSYGYT
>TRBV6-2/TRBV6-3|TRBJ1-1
ASSYSWGRAF
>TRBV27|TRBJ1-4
ASSLVYQGNEKLF